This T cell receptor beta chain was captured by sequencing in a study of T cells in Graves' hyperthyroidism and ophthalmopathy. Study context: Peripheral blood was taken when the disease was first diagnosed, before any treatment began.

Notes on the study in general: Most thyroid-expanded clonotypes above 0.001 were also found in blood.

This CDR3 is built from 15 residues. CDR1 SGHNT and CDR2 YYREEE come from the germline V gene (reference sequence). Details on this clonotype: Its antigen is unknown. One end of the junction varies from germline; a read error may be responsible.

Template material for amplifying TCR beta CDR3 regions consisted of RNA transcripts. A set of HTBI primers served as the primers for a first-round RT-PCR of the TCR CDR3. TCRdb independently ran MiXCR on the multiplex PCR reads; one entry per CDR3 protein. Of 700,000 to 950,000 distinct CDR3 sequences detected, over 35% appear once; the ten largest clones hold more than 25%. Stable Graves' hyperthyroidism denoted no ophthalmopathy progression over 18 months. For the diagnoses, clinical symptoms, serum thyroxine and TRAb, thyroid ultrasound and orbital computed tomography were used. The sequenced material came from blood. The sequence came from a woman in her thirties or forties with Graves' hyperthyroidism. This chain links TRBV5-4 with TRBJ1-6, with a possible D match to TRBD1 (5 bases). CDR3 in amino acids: CASTEGNSYNSPLHF. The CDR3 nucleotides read TGCGCCAGTACCGAGGGGAACTCCTATAATTCACCCCTCCACTTT.